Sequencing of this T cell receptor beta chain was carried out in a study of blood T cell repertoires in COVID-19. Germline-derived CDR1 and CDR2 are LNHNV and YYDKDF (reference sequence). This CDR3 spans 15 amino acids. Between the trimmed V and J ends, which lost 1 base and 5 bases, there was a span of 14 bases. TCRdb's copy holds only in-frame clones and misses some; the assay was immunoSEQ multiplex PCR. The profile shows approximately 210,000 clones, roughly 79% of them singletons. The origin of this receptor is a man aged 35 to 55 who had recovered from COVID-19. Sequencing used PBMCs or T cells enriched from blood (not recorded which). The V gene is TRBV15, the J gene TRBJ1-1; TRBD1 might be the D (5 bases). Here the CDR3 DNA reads TGTGCCACCAGCAGAGTACCGGGGACTGGGACTGAAGCTTTCTTT. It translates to CATSRVPGTGTEAFF.